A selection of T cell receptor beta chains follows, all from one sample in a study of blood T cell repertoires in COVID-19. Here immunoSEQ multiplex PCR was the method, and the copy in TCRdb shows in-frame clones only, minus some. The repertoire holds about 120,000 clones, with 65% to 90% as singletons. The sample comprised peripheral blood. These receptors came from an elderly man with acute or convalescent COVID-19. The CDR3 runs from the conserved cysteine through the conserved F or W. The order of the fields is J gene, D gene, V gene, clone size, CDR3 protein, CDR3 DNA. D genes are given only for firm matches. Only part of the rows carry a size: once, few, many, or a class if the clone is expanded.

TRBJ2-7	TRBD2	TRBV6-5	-	CASRGTMGVYEQYF	TGTGCCAGCAGGGGGACTATGGGGGTCTACGAGCAGTACTTC
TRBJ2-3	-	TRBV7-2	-	CASSLVSVLTDTQYF	TGTGCCAGCAGCTTAGTCAGCGTTCTCACAGATACGCAGTATTTT
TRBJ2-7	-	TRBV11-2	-	CASSLDLYVYEQYF	TGTGCCAGCAGCTTAGATCTATACGTCTACGAGCAGTACTTC
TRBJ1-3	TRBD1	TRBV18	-	CASSTGQSSGNTIYF	TGTGCCAGCTCAACGGGACAGAGCTCTGGAAACACCATATATTTT
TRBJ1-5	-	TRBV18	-	CASSPQGVPGQPQHF	TGTGCCAGCTCACCACAAGGGGTGCCAGGACAGCCCCAGCATTTT
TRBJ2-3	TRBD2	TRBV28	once	CASMGRWVQGTSGSADTQYF	TGTGCCAGCATGGGCCGTTGGGTGCAGGGGACTAGCGGGAGTGCAGATACGCAGTATTTT
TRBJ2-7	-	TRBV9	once	CASSVGGNSYEQYF	TGTGCCAGCAGCGTTGGAGGGAATTCCTACGAGCAGTACTTC
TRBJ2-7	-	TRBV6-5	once	CASSYIGSSYEQYF	TGTGCCAGCAGTTACATCGGGAGCTCCTACGAGCAGTACTTC
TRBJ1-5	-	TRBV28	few	CASSFYDAKSPQHF	TGTGCCAGCAGTTTCTATGATGCGAAATCGCCCCAGCATTTT
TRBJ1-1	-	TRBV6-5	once	CASSRGSTEAFF	TGTGCCAGCAGCCGAGGGAGCACTGAAGCTTTCTTT
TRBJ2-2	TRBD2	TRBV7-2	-	CASSSATSGISGELFF	TGTGCCAGCAGCTCCGCGACTAGCGGGATATCCGGGGAGCTGTTTTTT
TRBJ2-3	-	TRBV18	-	CASSPLQYTDTQYF	TGTGCCAGCTCACCACTCCAGTACACAGATACGCAGTATTTT
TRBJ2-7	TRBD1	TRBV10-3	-	CAISGTGGKYEQYF	TGTGCCATCAGTGGGACAGGGGGAAAATACGAGCAGTACTTC
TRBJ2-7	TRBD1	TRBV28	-	CASSPTGGPRNYEQYF	TGTGCCAGCAGTCCTACAGGGGGCCCTCGGAATTACGAGCAGTACTTC
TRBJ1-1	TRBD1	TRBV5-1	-	CASSSATGYQNTEAFF	TGCGCCAGCAGCTCTGCGACAGGGTACCAGAACACTGAAGCTTTCTTT
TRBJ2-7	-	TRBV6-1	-	CASSDEGHRAYEQYF	TGTGCCAGCAGTGACGAGGGACACCGGGCGTACGAGCAGTACTTC
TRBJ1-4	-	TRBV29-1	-	CSVRKTTNEKLFF	TGCAGCGTGAGGAAGACAACTAATGAAAAACTGTTTTTT
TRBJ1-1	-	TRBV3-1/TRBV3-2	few	CASSQAGRGAEAFF	TGTGCCAGCAGCCAAGCGGGGAGGGGGGCTGAAGCTTTCTTT
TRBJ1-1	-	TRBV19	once	CASSTWDSRNTEAFF	TGTGCCAGTAGTACTTGGGACTCCCGAAACACTGAAGCTTTCTTT
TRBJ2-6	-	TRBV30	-	CAWSADNSGANVLTF	TGTGCCTGGAGTGCTGACAACTCTGGGGCCAACGTCCTGACTTTC
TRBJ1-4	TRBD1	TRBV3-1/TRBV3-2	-	CASSQVGQGAMEKLFF	TGTGCCAGCAGCCAAGTGGGACAGGGGGCGATGGAAAAACTGTTTTTT
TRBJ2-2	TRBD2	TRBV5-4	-	CASSSPTSGLTGELFF	TGTGCCAGCAGCTCCCCTACTAGCGGCCTCACCGGGGAGCTGTTTTTT
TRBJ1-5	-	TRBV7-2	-	CASSLTDNQPQHF	TGTGCCAGCAGCTTGACAGATAATCAGCCCCAGCATTTT
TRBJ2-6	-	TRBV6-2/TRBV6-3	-	CASSYGAARRSGANVLTF	TGTGCCAGCAGTTATGGAGCGGCCCGACGGTCTGGGGCCAACGTCCTGACTTTC
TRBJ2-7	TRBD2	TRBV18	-	CASSPTGPSGGLSYEQYF	TGTGCCAGCTCACCGACTGGGCCTAGCGGGGGGCTCTCCTACGAGCAGTACTTC
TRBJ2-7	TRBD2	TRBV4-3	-	CASSQERGLAGGLYEQYF	TGCGCCAGCAGCCAAGAGAGGGGACTAGCGGGAGGGTTATACGAGCAGTACTTC
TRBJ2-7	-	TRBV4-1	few	CASSQDLLLAGHEQYF	TGCGCCAGCAGCCAAGATCTCCTTTTGGCGGGGCACGAGCAGTACTTC
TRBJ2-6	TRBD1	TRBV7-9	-	CASSANPGQGASGANVLTF	TGTGCCAGCAGCGCTAACCCGGGACAGGGGGCGTCAGGGGCCAACGTCCTGACTTTC
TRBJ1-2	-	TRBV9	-	CASSVTPSNYGYTF	TGTGCCAGCAGCGTCACACCTTCTAACTATGGCTACACCTTC
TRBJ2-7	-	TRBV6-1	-	CASSEGGPPYEQYF	TGTGCCAGCAGTGAAGGGGGGCCTCCCTACGAGCAGTACTTC
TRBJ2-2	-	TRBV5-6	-	CASSLAYRVNTGELFF	TGTGCCAGCAGCTTGGCCTACAGGGTGAACACCGGGGAGCTGTTTTTT
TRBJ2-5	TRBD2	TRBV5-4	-	CASSPTSGREETQYF	TGTGCCAGCAGCCCGACTAGCGGGAGGGAAGAGACCCAGTACTTC
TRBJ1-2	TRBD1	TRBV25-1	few	CASSEYWGQEGYTF	TGTGCCAGCAGTGAATACTGGGGACAGGAGGGCTACACCTTC
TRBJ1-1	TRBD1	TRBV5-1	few	CASSLGQGYTEAFF	TGCGCCAGCAGCTTGGGACAGGGTTACACTGAAGCTTTCTTT
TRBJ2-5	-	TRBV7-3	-	CASSLIPGETQYF	TGTGCCAGCAGCTTAATTCCAGGAGAGACCCAGTACTTC
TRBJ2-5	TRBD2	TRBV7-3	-	CASSAGLATKTQYF	TGTGCCAGCAGCGCCGGACTAGCGACGAAGACCCAGTACTTC
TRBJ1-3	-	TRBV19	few	CASSGEPGNTIYF	TGTGCCAGTAGTGGGGAGCCTGGAAACACCATATATTTT